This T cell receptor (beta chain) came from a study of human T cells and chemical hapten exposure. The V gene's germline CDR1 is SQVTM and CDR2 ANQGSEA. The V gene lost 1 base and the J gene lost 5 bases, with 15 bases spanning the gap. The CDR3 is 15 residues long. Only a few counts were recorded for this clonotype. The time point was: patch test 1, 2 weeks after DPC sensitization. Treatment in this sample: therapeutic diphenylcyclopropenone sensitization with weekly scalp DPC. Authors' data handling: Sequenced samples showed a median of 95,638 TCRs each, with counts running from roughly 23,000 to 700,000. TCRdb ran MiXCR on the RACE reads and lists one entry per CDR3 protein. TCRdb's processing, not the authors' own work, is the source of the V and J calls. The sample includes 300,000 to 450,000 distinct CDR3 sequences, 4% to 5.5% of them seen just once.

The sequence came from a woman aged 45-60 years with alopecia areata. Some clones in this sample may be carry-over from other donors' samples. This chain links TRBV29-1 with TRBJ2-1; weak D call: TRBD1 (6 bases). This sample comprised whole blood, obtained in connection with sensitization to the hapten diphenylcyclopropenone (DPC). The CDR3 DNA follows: TGCAGCGTTGAAGTAGGCAGGGGTGGGCACAATGAGCAGTTCTTC. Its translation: CSVEVGRGGHNEQFF.